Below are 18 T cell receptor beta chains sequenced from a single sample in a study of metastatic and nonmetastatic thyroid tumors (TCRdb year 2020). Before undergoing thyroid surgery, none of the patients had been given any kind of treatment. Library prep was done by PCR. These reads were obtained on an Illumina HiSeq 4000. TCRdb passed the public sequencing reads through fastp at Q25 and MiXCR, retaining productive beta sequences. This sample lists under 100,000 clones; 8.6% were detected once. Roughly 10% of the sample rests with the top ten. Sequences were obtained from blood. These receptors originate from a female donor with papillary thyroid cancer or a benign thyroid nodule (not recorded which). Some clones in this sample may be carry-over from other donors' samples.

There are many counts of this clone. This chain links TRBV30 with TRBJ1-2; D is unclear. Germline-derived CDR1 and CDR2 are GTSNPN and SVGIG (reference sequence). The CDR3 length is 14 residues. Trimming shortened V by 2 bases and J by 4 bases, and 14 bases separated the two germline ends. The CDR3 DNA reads TGTGCCTGGAGTCGGGTACCTTCCTTCTATGGCTACACCTTC. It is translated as CAWSRVPSFYGYTF.

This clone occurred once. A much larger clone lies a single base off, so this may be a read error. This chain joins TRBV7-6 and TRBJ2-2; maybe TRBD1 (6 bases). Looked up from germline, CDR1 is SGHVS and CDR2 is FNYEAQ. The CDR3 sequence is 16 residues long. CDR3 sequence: CAISETGRVRTGELFF. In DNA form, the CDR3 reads TGTGCCATCAGCGAAACAGGGAGAGTTAGGACCGGGGAGCTGTTTTTT.

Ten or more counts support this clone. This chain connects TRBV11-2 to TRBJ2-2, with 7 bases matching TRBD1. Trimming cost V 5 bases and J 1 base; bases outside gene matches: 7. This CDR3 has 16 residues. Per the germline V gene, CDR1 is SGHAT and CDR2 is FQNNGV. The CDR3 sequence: CASSPRQGKNTGELFF. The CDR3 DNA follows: TGTGCCAGCAGCCCTCGACAGGGAAAGAACACCGGGGAGCTGTTTTTT. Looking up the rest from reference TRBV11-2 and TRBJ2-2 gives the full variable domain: EAGVAQSPRYKIIEKRQSVAFWCNPISGHATLYWYQQILGQGPKLLIQFQNNGVVDDSQLPKDRFSAERLKGVDSTLKIQPAKLEDSAVYLCASSPRQGKNTGELFFGEGSRLTVL.

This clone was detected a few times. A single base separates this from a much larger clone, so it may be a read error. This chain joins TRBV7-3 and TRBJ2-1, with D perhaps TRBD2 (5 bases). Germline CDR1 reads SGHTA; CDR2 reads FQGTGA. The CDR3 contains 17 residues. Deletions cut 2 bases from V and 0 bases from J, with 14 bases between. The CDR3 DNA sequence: TGTGCCAGCAGCTTACGCGGGTGCGCCAGCTCCTACAATGAGCAGTTCTTC. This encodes CASSLRGCASSYNEQFF.

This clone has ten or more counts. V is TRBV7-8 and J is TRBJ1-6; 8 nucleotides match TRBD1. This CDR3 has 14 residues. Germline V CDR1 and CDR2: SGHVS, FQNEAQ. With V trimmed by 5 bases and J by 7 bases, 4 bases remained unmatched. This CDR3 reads CASSPDRVNSPLHF. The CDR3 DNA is TGTGCCAGCAGCCCGGACAGGGTCAATTCACCCCTCCACTTT.

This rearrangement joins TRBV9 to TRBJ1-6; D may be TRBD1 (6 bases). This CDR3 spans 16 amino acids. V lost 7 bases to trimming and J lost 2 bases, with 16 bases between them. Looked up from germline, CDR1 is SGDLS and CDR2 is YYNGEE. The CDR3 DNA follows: TGTGCCAGCGGCACAACAGGGTACCCCTATAATTCACCCCTCCACTTT. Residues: CASGTTGYPYNSPLHF.

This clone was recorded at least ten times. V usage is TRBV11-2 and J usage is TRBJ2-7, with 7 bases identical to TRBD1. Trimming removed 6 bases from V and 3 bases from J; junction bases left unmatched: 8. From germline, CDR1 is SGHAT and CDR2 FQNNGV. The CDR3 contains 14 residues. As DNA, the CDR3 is TGTGCCAGCAGTCATACAGGGGCTGGCTACGAGCAGTACTTC. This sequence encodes CASSHTGAGYEQYF.

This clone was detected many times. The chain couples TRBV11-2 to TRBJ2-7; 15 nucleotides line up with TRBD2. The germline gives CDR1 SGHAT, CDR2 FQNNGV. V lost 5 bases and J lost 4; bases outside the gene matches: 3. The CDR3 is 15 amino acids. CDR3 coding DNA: TGTGCCAGCAGCGTTGGGACTAGCGGGGGGTACGAGCAGTACTTC. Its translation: CASSVGTSGGYEQYF.

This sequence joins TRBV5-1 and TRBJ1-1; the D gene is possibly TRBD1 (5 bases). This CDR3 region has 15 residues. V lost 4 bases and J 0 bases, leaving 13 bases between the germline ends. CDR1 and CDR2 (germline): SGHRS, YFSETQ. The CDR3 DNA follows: TGCGCCAGCAGCCCACTGGGCAGGGTGAACACTGAAGCTTTCTTT. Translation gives CASSPLGRVNTEAFF.

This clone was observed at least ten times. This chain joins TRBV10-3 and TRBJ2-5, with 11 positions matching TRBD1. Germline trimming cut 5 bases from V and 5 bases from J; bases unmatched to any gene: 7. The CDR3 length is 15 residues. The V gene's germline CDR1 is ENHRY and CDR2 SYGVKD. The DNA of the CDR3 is TGTGCCATCAGTTGGACAGGGGGCTCTGGGGAGACCCAGTACTTC. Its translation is CAISWTGGSGETQYF.

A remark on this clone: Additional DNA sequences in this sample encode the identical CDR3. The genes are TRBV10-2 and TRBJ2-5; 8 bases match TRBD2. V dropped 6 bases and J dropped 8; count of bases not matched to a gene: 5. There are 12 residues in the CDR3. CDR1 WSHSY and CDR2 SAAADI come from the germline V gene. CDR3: CASSLGRETQYF. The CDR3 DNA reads TGCGCCAGCAGCCTCGGGAGGGAAACCCAGTACTTC.

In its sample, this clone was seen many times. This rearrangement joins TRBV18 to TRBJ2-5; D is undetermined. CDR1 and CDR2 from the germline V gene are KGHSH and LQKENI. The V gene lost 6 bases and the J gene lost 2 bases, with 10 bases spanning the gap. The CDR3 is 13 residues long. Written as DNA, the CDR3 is TGTGCCAGCTCTCCAACAAGGCAAGAGACCCAGTACTTC. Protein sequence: CASSPTRQETQYF.

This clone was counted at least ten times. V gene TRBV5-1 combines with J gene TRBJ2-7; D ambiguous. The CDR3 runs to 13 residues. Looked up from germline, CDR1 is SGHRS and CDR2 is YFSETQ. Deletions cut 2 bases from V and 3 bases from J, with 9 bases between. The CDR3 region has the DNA TGCGCCAGCAGCTTTGGAACTCGCTACGAGCAGTACTTC. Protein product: CASSFGTRYEQYF.

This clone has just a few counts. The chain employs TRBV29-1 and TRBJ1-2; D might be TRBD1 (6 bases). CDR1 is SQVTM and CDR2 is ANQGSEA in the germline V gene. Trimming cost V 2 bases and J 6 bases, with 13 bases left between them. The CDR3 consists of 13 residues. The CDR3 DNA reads TGCAGCGTTGAATATTCCAGGGGTGATGGCTACACCTTC. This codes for CSVEYSRGDGYTF.

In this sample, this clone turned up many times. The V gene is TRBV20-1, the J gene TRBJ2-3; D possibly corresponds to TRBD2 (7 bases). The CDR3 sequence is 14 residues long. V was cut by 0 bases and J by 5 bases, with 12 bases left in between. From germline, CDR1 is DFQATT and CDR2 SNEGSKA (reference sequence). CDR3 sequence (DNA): TGCAGTGCTAGAGAGGGGGGGCCCGAAGATACGCAGTATTTT. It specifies CSAREGGPEDTQYF.

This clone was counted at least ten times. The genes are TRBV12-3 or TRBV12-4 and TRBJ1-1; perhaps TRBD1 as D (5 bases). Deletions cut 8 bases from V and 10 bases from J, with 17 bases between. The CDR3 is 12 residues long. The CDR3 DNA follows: TGTGCCAGCGGAACAACTAATCAGGGAGCTTTCTTT. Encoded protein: CASGTTNQGAFF.

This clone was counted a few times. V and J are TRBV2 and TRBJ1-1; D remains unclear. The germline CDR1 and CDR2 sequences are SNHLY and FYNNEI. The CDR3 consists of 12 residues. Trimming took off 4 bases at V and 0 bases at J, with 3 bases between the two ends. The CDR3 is CASSVMNTEAFF. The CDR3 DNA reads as TGTGCCAGCAGTGTTATGAACACTGAAGCTTTCTTT. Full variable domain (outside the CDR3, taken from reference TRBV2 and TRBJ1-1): EPEVTQTPSHQVTQMGQEVILRCVPISNHLYFYWYRQILGQKVEFLVSFYNNEISEKSEIFDDQFSVERPDGSNFTLKIRSTKLEDSAMYFCASSVMNTEAFFGQGTRLTVV.

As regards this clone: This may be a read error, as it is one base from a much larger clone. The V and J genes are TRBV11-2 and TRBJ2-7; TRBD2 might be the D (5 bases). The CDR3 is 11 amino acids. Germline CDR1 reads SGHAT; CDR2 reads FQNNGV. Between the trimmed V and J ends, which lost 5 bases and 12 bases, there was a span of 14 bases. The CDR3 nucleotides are TGTGCCAGCAGCAGAGGGCACACAGTGTACTTC. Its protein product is CASSRGHTVYF.